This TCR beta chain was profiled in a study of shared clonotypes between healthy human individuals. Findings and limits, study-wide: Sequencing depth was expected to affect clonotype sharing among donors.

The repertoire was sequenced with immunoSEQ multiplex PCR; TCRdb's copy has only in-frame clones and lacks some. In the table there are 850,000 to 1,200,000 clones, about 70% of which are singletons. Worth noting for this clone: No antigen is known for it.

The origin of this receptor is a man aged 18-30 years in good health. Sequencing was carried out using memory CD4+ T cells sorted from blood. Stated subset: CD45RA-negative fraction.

The CDR3 spells CAISENSNQPQHF. As DNA, the CDR3 is TGTGCCATCAGTGAGAATAGTAATCAGCCCCAGCATTTT. The rearrangement links TRBV10-3 to TRBJ1-5, with unresolved D. Per the germline V gene, CDR1 is ENHRY and CDR2 is SYGVKD. The CDR3 spans 13 residues. The V gene lost 2 bases and the J gene lost 4 bases, with 6 bases spanning the gap.